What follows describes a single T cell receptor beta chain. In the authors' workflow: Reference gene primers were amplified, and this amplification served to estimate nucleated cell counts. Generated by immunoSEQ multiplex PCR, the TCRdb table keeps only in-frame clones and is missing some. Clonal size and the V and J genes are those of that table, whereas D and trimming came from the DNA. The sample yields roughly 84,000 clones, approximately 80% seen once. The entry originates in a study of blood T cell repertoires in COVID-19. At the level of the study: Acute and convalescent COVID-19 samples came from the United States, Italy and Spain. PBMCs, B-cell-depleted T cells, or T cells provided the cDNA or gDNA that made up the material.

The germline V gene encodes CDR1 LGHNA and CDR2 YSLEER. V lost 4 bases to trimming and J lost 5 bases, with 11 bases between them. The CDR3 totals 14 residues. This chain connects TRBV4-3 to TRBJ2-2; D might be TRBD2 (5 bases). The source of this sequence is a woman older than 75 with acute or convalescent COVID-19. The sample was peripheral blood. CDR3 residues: CASSRNTGTGELFF. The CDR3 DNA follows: TGCGCCAGCAGCCGTAATACGGGGACCGGGGAGCTGTTTTTT.